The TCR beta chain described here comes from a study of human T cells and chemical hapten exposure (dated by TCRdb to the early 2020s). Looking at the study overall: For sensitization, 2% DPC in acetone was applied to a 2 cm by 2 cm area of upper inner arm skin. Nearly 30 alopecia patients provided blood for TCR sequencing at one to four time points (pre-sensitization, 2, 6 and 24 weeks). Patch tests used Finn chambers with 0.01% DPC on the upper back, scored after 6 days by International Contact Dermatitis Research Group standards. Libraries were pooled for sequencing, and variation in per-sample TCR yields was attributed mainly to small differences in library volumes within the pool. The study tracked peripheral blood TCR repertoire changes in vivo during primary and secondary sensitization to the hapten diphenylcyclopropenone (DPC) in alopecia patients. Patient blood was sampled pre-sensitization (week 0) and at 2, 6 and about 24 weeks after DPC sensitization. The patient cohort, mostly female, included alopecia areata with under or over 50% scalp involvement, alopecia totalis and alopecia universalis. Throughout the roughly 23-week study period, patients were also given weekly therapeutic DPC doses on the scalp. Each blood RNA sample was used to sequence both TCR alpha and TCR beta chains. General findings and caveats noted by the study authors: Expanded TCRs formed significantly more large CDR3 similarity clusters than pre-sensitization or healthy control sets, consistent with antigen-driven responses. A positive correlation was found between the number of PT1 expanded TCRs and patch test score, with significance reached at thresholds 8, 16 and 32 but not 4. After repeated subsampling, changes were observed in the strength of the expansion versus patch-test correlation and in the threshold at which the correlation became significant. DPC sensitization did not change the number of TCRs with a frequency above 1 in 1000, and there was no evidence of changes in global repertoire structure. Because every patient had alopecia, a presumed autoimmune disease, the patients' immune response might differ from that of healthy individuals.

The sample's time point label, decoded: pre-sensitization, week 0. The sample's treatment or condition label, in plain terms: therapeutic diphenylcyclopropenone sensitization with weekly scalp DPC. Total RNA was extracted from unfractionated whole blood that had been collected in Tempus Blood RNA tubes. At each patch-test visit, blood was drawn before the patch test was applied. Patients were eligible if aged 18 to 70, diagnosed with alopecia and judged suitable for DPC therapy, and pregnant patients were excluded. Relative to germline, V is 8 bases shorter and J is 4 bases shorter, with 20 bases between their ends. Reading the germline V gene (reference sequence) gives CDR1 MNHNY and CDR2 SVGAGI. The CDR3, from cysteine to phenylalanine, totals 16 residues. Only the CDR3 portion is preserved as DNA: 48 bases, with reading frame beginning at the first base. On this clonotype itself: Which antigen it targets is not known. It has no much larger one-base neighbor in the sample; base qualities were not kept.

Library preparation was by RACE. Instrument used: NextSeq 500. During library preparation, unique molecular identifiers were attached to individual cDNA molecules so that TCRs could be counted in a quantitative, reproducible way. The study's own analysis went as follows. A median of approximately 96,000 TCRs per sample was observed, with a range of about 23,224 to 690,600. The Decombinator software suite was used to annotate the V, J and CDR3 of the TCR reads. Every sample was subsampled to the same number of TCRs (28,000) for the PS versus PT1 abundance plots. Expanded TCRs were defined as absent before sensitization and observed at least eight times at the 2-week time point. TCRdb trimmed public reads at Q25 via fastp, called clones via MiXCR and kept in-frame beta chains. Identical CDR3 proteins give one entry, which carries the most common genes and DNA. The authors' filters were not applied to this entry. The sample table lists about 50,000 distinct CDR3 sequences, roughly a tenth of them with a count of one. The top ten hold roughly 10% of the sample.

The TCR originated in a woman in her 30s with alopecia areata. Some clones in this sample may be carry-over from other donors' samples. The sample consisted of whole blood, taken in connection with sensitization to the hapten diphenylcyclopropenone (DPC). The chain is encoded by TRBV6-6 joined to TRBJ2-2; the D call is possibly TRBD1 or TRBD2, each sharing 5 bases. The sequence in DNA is TGTGCCAGCGGGCAAATGACAGCGGTCTCCACCGGGGAGCTGTTTTTT. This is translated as CASGQMTAVSTGELFF.